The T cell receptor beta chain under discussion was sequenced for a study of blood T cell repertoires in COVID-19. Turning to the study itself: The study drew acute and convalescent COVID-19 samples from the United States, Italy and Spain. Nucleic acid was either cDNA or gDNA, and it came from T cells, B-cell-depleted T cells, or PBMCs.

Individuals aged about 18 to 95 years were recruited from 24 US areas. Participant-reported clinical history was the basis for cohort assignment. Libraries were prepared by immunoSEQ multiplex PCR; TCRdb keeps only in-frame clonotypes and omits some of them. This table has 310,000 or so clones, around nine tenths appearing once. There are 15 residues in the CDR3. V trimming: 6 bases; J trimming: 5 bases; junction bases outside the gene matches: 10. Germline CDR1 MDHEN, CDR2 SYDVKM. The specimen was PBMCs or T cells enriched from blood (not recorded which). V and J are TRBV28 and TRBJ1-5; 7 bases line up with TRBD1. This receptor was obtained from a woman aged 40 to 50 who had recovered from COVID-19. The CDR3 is CASRTAGTEDQPQHF. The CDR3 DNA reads TGTGCCAGCAGGACCGCCGGGACAGAAGATCAGCCCCAGCATTTT.